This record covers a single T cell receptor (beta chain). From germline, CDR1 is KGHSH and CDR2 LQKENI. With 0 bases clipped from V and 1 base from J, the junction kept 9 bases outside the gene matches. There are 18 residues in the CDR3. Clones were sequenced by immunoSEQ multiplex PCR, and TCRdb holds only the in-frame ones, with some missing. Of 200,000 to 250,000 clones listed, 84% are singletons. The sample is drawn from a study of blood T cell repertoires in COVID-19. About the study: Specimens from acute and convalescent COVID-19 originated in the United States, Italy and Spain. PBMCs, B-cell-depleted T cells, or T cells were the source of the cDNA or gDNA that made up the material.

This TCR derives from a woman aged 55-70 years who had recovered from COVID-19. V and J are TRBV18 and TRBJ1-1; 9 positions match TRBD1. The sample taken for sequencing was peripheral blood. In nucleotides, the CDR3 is TGTGCCAGCTCACCACCGGGACAGGGAGTTCGGGGGAACACTGAAGCTTTCTTT. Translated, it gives CASSPPGQGVRGNTEAFF. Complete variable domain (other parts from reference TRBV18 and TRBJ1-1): NAGVMQNPRHLVRRRGQEARLRCSPMKGHSHVYWYRQLPEEGLKFMVYLQKENIIDESGMPKERFSAEFPKEGPSILRIQQVVRGDSAAYFCASSPPGQGVRGNTEAFFGQGTRLTVV.